Below, 7 T cell receptor beta chains from the same sample are listed, as sequenced in a study of CD8 T cells in Susac syndrome. Random hexamers were used to reverse transcribe the RNA input (about 0.45 to 1 ug). Using its own MiXCR run on the immunoSEQ multiplex PCR reads, TCRdb lists one record per CDR3 protein. The sample yields approximately 230,000 distinct CDR3 sequences, about 93% seen once. The sample was CD4+ T cells from PBMCs. The receptors stem from a human donor with multiple sclerosis.

The genes are TRBV6-1 and TRBJ2-1; 7 bases align to TRBD2. CDR3 size: 14 residues. The V gene end was trimmed by 8 bases and the J gene end by 9 bases; junction bases not matched to a gene: 13. The V gene's germline CDR1 is MNHNS and CDR2 SASEGT. CDR3 in DNA: TGTGCCAGCGCCCCAGTTTCGGCGGGAGTTGAGCAGTTCTTC. Its protein is CASAPVSAGVEQFF.

The V call is TRBV27, the J call TRBJ2-4, with 7 bases aligning to TRBD1. J gave up 9 bases and V 5 bases, and 10 bases lay outside the gene matches. The germline V gene encodes CDR1 MNHEY and CDR2 SMNVEV (reference sequence). This CDR3 contains 14 residues. The CDR3 coding sequence is TGTGCCAGCAGTCCAAGAACAGGGGATACCATTCAGTACTTC. It encodes CASSPRTGDTIQYF.

In this sample, this clonotype turned up once. The genes are TRBV3-1 and TRBJ2-6; possible D gene TRBD1, 5 bases. This CDR3 has 16 residues. Trimming stripped 4 bases from V and 1 base from J, with 11 bases between. CDR1 LGHDT and CDR2 YNNKEL come from the germline V gene (reference sequence). This CDR3 reads CASSPPPGSGANVLTF. The CDR3 DNA reads TGTGCCAGCAGCCCGCCCCCAGGGTCTGGGGCCAACGTCCTGACTTTC.

V gene TRBV19 combines with J gene TRBJ1-2; D call uncertain. V lost 4 bases and J lost 7, with 16 bases in between. Per the germline V gene, CDR1 is LNHDA and CDR2 is SQIVND (reference sequence). This CDR3 is 14 amino acids long. The CDR3 protein is CASSNWADAGGYTF. In nucleotides, the CDR3 is TGTGCCAGTAGTAATTGGGCTGACGCAGGTGGCTACACCTTC.

V usage is TRBV20-1 and J usage is TRBJ2-5; D unclear. From germline, CDR1 is DFQATT and CDR2 SNEGSKA (reference sequence). CDR3 length: 15 amino acids. The germline V and J ends were trimmed by 1 base and 5 bases, with 17 bases remaining between them. This chain's CDR3 is CSARVGSITPETQYF. As DNA, the CDR3 is TGCAGTGCTAGAGTCGGTTCCATCACTCCGGAGACCCAGTACTTC.

This clonotype appeared a single time. The chain has TRBV6-5 and TRBJ2-1, with 11 bases fitting TRBD2. Germline V lookup: CDR1 MNHEY, CDR2 SVGAGI. There are 15 residues in the CDR3. Trimming removed 7 bases from V and 2 bases from J; junction bases left unmatched: 4. The CDR3 nucleotides are TGTGCCAGCATCTCGACTAGCGGGGCCTACAATGAGCAGTTCTTC. It encodes CASISTSGAYNEQFF.

This clonotype is a singleton in its sample. This rearrangement joins TRBV28 to TRBJ2-5; 8 nucleotides line up with TRBD2. CDR1 and CDR2 from the germline V gene are MDHEN and SYDVKM. Germline trimming cut 2 bases from V and 5 bases from J; bases unmatched to any gene: 4. The CDR3 is made up of 14 amino acids. The CDR3 region is CASSLGGGGETQYF. The CDR3 DNA sequence: TGTGCCAGCAGTTTAGGCGGCGGGGGGGAGACCCAGTACTTC.